Detailed here is one T cell receptor beta chain. The sample comes from a study of shared clonotypes between healthy human individuals. Using immunoSEQ multiplex PCR, the repertoire was profiled, and TCRdb retains in-frame clones only, with some absent. The repertoire has around 1.5 million clones, under 99% of them found once; the top ten carry 0.4% to 0.55%. This TCR derives from a man aged 25 to 40 in good health. The specimen was naive CD4+ T cells sorted from blood. Subset in this sample: CD45RA+ positively selected.

The CDR3 reads CASSLLTGSPDTQYF. Written as DNA, the CDR3 is TGTGCCAGCAGCCTTTTGACAGGGTCCCCAGATACGCAGTATTTT. This rearrangement joins TRBV27 to TRBJ2-3; TRBD1 aligns across 7 bases. This CDR3 comprises 15 residues. Germline-derived CDR1 and CDR2 are MNHEY and SMNVEV (reference sequence). The V and J ends lost 6 bases and 4 bases, in that order; junction bases with no gene match: 10.